Below are 21 T cell receptor beta chains sequenced from a single sample in a study of control samples from healthy donors and cancer patients. This table comes from immunoSEQ multiplex PCR, and its TCRdb copy is limited to in-frame clones, with some not included. The sample yields about 130,000 clones, roughly 94% seen once. Sequenced material: PBMCs. The receptor source for this set is a man aged 60-69 years with colorectal cancer.

J is TRBJ1-3 and V is TRBV5-1; maybe TRBD1 (5 bases). The CDR3 covers 14 residues. Germline lookup yields CDR1 SGHRS and CDR2 YFSETQ. V lost 0 bases to trimming and J lost 4 bases, with 8 bases between them. CDR3 coding DNA: TGCGCCAGCAGCTTGGTGACAGCCGGAAACACCATATATTTT. Translation: CASSLVTAGNTIYF.

The V and J genes are TRBV29-1 and TRBJ1-1, with D hard to call. V gave up 3 bases and J gave up 1 base, with 9 bases separating them. CDR1 and CDR2 from the germline V gene are SQVTM and ANQGSEA. The CDR3 has 13 amino acids. The DNA of the CDR3 is TGCAGCGTTGATCAGGTCGGGAACACTGAAGCTTTCTTT. It encodes CSVDQVGNTEAFF.

The table lists this clone with a count of one. V and J are TRBV7-9 and TRBJ2-7; D possibly corresponds to TRBD1 (6 bases). Deletions cut 5 bases from V and 5 bases from J, with 13 bases between. The CDR3 is 13 residues long. Germline V gene sequence: CDR1 SEHNR, CDR2 FQNEAQ (reference sequence). This CDR3 reads CASSIQGFDEQYF. CDR3 coding DNA: TGTGCCAGCAGCATTCAGGGGTTCGACGAGCAGTACTTC.

The CDR3 protein is CASSVSTEDTQFF. The CDR3 DNA follows: TGTGCCAGCAGCGTATCCACCGAGGATACGCAGTTCTTC. This chain connects TRBV9 to TRBJ2-1, with D hard to call. The V and J ends lost 1 base and 12 bases respectively, with 14 bases between them. CDR1 SGDLS and CDR2 YYNGEE come from the germline V gene. The CDR3 is made up of 13 amino acids.

V gene TRBV5-1 combines with J gene TRBJ1-2, with 10 bases lining up with TRBD1. The J segment lost 4 bases and the V segment lost 4 bases, leaving 4 bases of the junction unmatched. The CDR3 runs 14 residues. The germline V gene encodes CDR1 SGHRS and CDR2 YFSETQ. The CDR3 sequence: CASSVGQGTYGYTF. The CDR3 coding sequence is TGCGCCAGCAGCGTGGGACAGGGGACCTATGGCTACACCTTC.

The V gene is TRBV4-1, the J gene TRBJ2-7; 9 nucleotides agree with TRBD1. Germline assignment: CDR1 MGHRA and CDR2 YSYEKL. V trimming: 3 bases; J trimming: 1 base; junction bases outside the gene matches: 4. This CDR3 has 15 amino acids. Here the CDR3 reads CASSQGQGPSYEQYF. Written as DNA, the CDR3 is TGCGCCAGCAGCCAGGGACAGGGTCCTTCCTACGAGCAGTACTTC.

The gene calls are TRBV5-6 and TRBJ2-5; 7 bases fit TRBD1. The CDR3 is 16 residues long. J gave up 2 bases and V 2 bases, and 9 bases lay outside the gene matches. Germline V CDR1 and CDR2: SGHDT, YYEEEE. The CDR3 DNA sequence: TGTGCCAGCAGCTTACTGACAGGGTCCGGTCAAGAGACCCAGTACTTC. Its protein is CASSLLTGSGQETQYF.

The chain links TRBV19 to TRBJ1-1; 7 bases agree with TRBD1. CDR1 and CDR2 from the germline V gene are LNHDA and SQIVND (reference sequence). V lost 3 bases, J lost 4 bases, and 5 bases stayed unmatched. This CDR3 has 14 residues. The CDR3 loop reads CASSITGVGTEAFF. Here the CDR3 DNA reads TGTGCCAGTAGTATCACAGGGGTTGGCACTGAAGCTTTCTTT. The entire variable domain, with the rest obtained from reference TRBV19 and TRBJ1-1, is as follows: DGGITQSPKYLFRKEGQNVTLSCEQNLNHDAMYWYRQDPGQGLRLIYYSQIVNDFQKGDIAEGYSVSREKKESFPLTVTSAQKNPTAFYLCASSITGVGTEAFFGQGTRLTVV.

The chain combines TRBV5-1 with TRBJ2-7, with D perhaps TRBD1 or TRBD2 (5 bases each). Trimming shortened V by 3 bases and J by 3 bases, and 10 bases separated the two germline ends. The CDR3 loop spans 13 amino acids. Germline V gene data show CDR1 as SGHRS and CDR2 as YFSETQ. The CDR3 here is CASSSGPRYEQYF. The CDR3 DNA reads TGCGCCAGCAGCTCGGGACCCCGCTACGAGCAGTACTTC.

The V call is TRBV5-1, the J call TRBJ1-1; D not resolved. The CDR3 extends over 16 amino acids. V lost 0 bases to trimming and J lost 0 bases, with 12 bases between them. The germline gives CDR1 SGHRS, CDR2 YFSETQ. The CDR3 bases are TGCGCCAGCAGCTTGGCGTCAGGCGCCATGAACACTGAAGCTTTCTTT. Encoded protein: CASSLASGAMNTEAFF.

The rearrangement links TRBV10-2 to TRBJ2-7, with D possibly TRBD2 on 6 matching bases. There are 15 residues in the CDR3. From germline, CDR1 is WSHSY and CDR2 SAAADI. V was trimmed by 7 bases and J by 3 bases, leaving 19 bases between them. CDR3 nucleotides: TGCGCCAGCAAGGCGTACGGGGGAACTTTCTACGAGCAGTACTTC. Translation: CASKAYGGTFYEQYF.

In this sample, this clone turned up once. A read error may produce the germline difference seen at one junction end. The chain joins TRBV18 to TRBJ2-1; D may be TRBD1 or TRBD2 (5 bases each). CDR1 is KGHSH and CDR2 is LQKENI in the germline V gene. The CDR3 extends over 17 amino acids. The DNA of the CDR3 is TGTGCCAGCTCACCACCGTCCGGGGCGGAACGGTACAATGCGCAGTTCTTC. The encoded protein is CASSPPSGAERYNAQFF.

The chain recombines TRBV9 with TRBJ2-5; 10 nucleotides agree with TRBD2. The germline V gene has CDR1 SGDLS and CDR2 YYNGEE. V lost 2 bases and J lost 4; bases outside the gene matches: 5. This CDR3 contains 15 residues. For the CDR3, the DNA is TGTGCCAGCAGCGTGTCAGCGGGGGGGCGAGAGACCCAGTACTTC. It specifies CASSVSAGGRETQYF. Complete variable domain (other parts from reference TRBV9 and TRBJ2-5): DSGVTQTPKHLITATGQRVTLRCSPRSGDLSVYWYQQSLDQGLQFLIQYYNGEERAKGNILERFSAQQFPDLHSELNLSSLELGDSALYFCASSVSAGGRETQYFGPGTRLLVL.

J is TRBJ1-3 and V is TRBV12-3 or TRBV12-4; TRBD1 is a possible D gene (5 bases). V gave up 3 bases and J gave up 7 bases, with 10 bases separating them. The CDR3 has 13 residues. CDR3 sequence (DNA): TGTGCCAGCAGTTTGTCCAGGGTGAACACCATATATTTT. Translating it yields CASSLSRVNTIYF.

This chain connects TRBV6-2 or TRBV6-3 to TRBJ1-4; D possibly corresponds to TRBD1 (6 bases). V was clipped by 6 bases and J by 2 bases, with 10 bases between them. This CDR3 is built from 14 residues. Germline CDR1 MNHEY, CDR2 SVGEGT. CDR3 coding DNA: TGTGCCAGCAGCATCGGACAGACTAATGAAAAACTGTTTTTT. It translates to CASSIGQTNEKLFF.

The gene calls are TRBV7-9 and TRBJ2-5, with D possibly TRBD2 on 6 matching bases. CDR1 SEHNR and CDR2 FQNEAQ come from the germline V gene (reference sequence). The V and J ends lost 4 bases and 4 bases respectively, with 19 bases between them. This CDR3 has 16 amino acids. For the CDR3, the DNA is TGTGCCAGCAGCTCCTTACGGGGGTCCCAGAGAGAGACCCAGTACTTC. This translates into CASSSLRGSQRETQYF.

The chain couples TRBV19 to TRBJ2-7; 7 positions match TRBD1. The CDR3 consists of 17 residues. The germline V gene encodes CDR1 LNHDA and CDR2 SQIVND (reference sequence). Trimming took 6 bases from V and 4 from J; bases not matched to a gene: 18. The CDR3 sequence: CASRRPVRDRSPYEQYF. The CDR3 DNA is TGTGCCAGTAGGAGGCCGGTACGGGACAGAAGTCCTTACGAGCAGTACTTC.

The V gene is TRBV5-1, the J gene TRBJ2-7; D is possibly TRBD2 (5 bases). Germline assignment: CDR1 SGHRS and CDR2 YFSETQ. The V gene lost 9 bases and the J gene lost 2 bases, with 21 bases spanning the gap. CDR3 size: 15 residues. CDR3 residues: CATSTWGDNTYEQYF. The CDR3, as DNA: TGCGCCACCTCTACCTGGGGAGATAATACCTACGAGCAGTACTTC.

The chain combines TRBV27 with TRBJ1-6; 9 positions agree with TRBD1. The junction had 10 bases not matched to a gene; V was cut back by 4 bases and J by 6 bases. The CDR3 length is 17 residues. CDR1 and CDR2 from the germline V gene are MNHEY and SMNVEV (reference sequence). CDR3 amino acids: CASSYNLQGAANSPLHF. The CDR3 nucleotides read TGTGCCAGCAGTTACAACTTACAGGGGGCGGCTAATTCACCCCTCCACTTT.

J is TRBJ1-1 and V is TRBV3-1 (or the pseudogene TRBV3-2), with 10 bases that match TRBD1. The junction had 5 bases not matched to a gene; V was cut back by 5 bases and J by 5 bases. Germline V gene lookup returns CDR1 LGHDT and CDR2 YNNKEL (reference sequence). CDR3 length equals 14 residues. For the CDR3, the DNA is TGTGCCAGCAGCGGGAGGGACAGGGGAACTGAAGCTTTCTTT. Its translation is CASSGRDRGTEAFF.

This clone appeared a few times. J is TRBJ1-2 and V is TRBV4-2, with a tentative D call TRBD1 (6 bases). Trimming stripped 1 base from V and 5 bases from J, with 29 bases between. The CDR3 totals 20 residues. Germline V CDR1 and CDR2: LGHNA, YNFKEQ. The CDR3 region is CASSQGATGSLDDSKYGYTF. The DNA of the CDR3 is TGTGCCAGCAGCCAAGGTGCTACAGGGTCGCTGGACGATTCCAAATATGGCTACACCTTC.